This T cell receptor beta chain was recorded in a study of cytomegalovirus exposure and HLA in healthy donors. Study-wide background: Among the approximately 430 donors who were genotyped, about 80% fell in the genetic ancestry cluster that is associated with self-reported Caucasian donors.

With respect to this clone: Its matching antigen is unknown.

Amplification used 60 Vbeta primers and 13 Jbeta primers. Original handling: In a later analysis, of around 85 million unique beta chains, around 11 million appeared in at least two donors. Here immunoSEQ multiplex PCR was the method, and the copy in TCRdb shows in-frame clones only, minus some. V and J calls and clone size are those listed in that table; D and trimming were worked out from the DNA. The sample lists roughly 80,000 clones; 80% were seen once. General study findings and limits: Most TCR beta V segments were productive about 87% or about 30% of the time in an earlier analysis. CMV antigen specificity of a few CMV-associated chains was confirmed in vitro.

CDR1 and CDR2 from the germline V gene are SGHNT and YYREEE (reference sequence). The CDR3 is 15 amino acids. With 4 bases clipped from V and 2 bases from J, the junction kept 7 bases outside the gene matches. The receptor was derived from a male donor in good health and CMV-seronegative. Source material: PBMCs. The chain combines TRBV5-4 with TRBJ2-3, with 7 bases identical to TRBD2. The CDR3 DNA reads TGTGCCAGCAGCCCAAGCGGGACCAACACAGATACGCAGTATTTT. This gives the protein CASSPSGTNTDTQYF.